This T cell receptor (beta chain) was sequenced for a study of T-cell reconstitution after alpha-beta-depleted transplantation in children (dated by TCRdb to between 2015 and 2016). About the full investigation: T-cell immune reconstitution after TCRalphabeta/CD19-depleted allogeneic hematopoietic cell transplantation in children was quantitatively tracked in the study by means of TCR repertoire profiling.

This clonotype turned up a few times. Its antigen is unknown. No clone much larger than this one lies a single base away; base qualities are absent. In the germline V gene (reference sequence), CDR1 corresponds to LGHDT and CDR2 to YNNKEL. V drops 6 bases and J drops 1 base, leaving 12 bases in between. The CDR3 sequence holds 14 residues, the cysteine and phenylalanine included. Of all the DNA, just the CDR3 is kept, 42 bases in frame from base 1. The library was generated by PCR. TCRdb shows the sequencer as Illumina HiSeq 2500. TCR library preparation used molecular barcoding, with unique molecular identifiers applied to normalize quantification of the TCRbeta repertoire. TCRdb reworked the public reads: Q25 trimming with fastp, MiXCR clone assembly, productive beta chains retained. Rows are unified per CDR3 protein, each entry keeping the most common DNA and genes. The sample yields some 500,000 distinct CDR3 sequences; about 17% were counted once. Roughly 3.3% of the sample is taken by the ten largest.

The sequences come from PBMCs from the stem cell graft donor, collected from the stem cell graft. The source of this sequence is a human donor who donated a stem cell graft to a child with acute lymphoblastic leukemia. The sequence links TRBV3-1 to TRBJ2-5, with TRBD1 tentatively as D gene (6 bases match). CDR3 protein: CASSTGNRQETQYF. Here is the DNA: TGTGCCAGCAGTACAGGGAATCGCCAAGAGACCCAGTACTTC.